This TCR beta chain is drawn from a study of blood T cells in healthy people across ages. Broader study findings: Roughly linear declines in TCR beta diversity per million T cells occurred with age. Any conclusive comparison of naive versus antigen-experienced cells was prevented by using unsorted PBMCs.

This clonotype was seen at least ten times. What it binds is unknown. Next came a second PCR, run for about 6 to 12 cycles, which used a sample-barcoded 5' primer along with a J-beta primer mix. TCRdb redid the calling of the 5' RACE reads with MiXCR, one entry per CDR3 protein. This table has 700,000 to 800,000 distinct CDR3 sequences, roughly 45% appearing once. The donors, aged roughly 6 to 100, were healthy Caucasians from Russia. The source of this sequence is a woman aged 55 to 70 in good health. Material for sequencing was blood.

The CDR3 DNA is TGCAGCGTTGAAGATCTTCAGGGGAGAGAGACCCAGTACTTC. This translates into CSVEDLQGRETQYF. J is TRBJ2-5 and V is TRBV29-1; D may be TRBD1 (6 bases). The CDR3 sequence is 14 residues long. Germline V gene sequence: CDR1 SQVTM, CDR2 ANQGSEA. The germline V and J ends were trimmed by 0 bases and 4 bases, with 12 bases remaining between them.